This T cell receptor beta chain was recovered during a study of blood T cell repertoires in COVID-19. On the study more broadly: T cells, B-cell-depleted T cells, or PBMCs supplied cDNA or gDNA.

Sequencing was performed with immunoSEQ multiplex PCR; in TCRdb, only in-frame clones are kept and a portion is missing. The sample has 170,000 or so clones, about 80% seen once; the top ten hold 6.5% to 8%. The CDR3 contains 14 residues. Germline-derived CDR1 and CDR2 are SGHAT and FQNNGV. V lost 5 bases and J 6 bases, leaving 16 bases between the germline ends. V is TRBV11-2 and J is TRBJ1-2; D might be TRBD1 (5 bases). The sequence derives from a man between 65 and 85 years old with active or convalescent COVID-19. Sequencing used peripheral blood. CDR3 coding DNA: TGTGCCAGCAGCCTAAGTTTGTTAGGGGATGGCTACACCTTC. This sequence encodes CASSLSLLGDGYTF.